A selection of T cell receptor beta chains follows, all from one sample in a study of shared clonotypes between healthy human individuals. The assay was immunoSEQ multiplex PCR, and TCRdb's table has in-frame clones only and misses some. This repertoire shows roughly 680,000 clones, around 77% found once; its top ten account for around 1.8%. The sample consisted of memory CD4+ T cells sorted from blood. The receptors derive from a woman aged 25 to 45 in good health. Each CDR3 is given with its conserved first and last residue. The D gene is left open where the match is weak. Size is omitted from some rows. Given values are once, few, many or a class for expanded clones.

J gene: TRBJ2-5
clone size: NA
V gene: TRBV7-9
CDR3 length: 15
D gene: NA
CDR3 protein: CASSPLRAGRETQYF
CDR3 DNA: TGTGCCAGCAGCCCCCTTCGGGCAGGGAGAGAGACCCAGTACTTC

J gene: TRBJ1-1
clone size: NA
V gene: TRBV14
CDR3 length: 13
D gene: NA
CDR3 protein: CASSVRFSDPAFF
CDR3 DNA: TGTGCCAGCAGTGTCAGGTTTTCGGACCCAGCTTTCTTT

J gene: TRBJ2-7
clone size: few
V gene: TRBV2
CDR3 length: 13
D gene: TRBD2
CDR3 protein: CASAAGGSYEQYF
CDR3 DNA: TGTGCCAGCGCGGCGGGAGGGTCCTACGAGCAGTACTTC

J gene: TRBJ1-4
clone size: once
V gene: TRBV18
CDR3 length: 14
D gene: TRBD1
CDR3 protein: CASSSGQGSEKLFF
CDR3 DNA: TGTGCCAGCTCATCGGGACAGGGGTCGGAAAAACTGTTTTTT

J gene: TRBJ2-7
clone size: NA
V gene: TRBV27
CDR3 length: 15
D gene: NA
CDR3 protein: CASSADTPPTYEQYF
CDR3 DNA: TGTGCCAGCAGCGCCGATACTCCTCCAACCTACGAGCAGTACTTC

J gene: TRBJ2-1
clone size: NA
V gene: TRBV6-6
CDR3 length: 15
D gene: TRBD2
CDR3 protein: CASSPSGSSYNEQFF
CDR3 DNA: TGTGCCAGCAGTCCTAGCGGGAGTTCCTACAATGAGCAGTTCTTC

J gene: TRBJ1-2
clone size: NA
V gene: TRBV6-6
CDR3 length: 15
D gene: TRBD1
CDR3 protein: CAIMGDRDLLYGYTF
CDR3 DNA: TGTGCCATCATGGGGGACAGGGACCTTCTCTATGGCTACACCTTC

J gene: TRBJ1-5
clone size: many
V gene: TRBV28
CDR3 length: 15
D gene: NA
CDR3 protein: CASSLTGASNQPQHF
CDR3 DNA: TGTGCCAGCAGCTTGACAGGAGCTAGCAATCAGCCCCAGCATTTT

J gene: TRBJ1-5
clone size: once
V gene: TRBV14
CDR3 length: 16
D gene: TRBD1
CDR3 protein: CASSPGGSGSNQPQHF
CDR3 DNA: TGTGCCAGCAGCCCAGGGGGCTCCGGGAGCAATCAGCCCCAGCATTTT

J gene: TRBJ2-3
clone size: NA
V gene: TRBV27
CDR3 length: 14
D gene: NA
CDR3 protein: CASSLRLGTDTQYF
CDR3 DNA: TGTGCCAGCAGTTTACGTCTAGGCACAGATACGCAGTATTTT

J gene: TRBJ2-1
clone size: NA
V gene: TRBV4-1
CDR3 length: 13
D gene: NA
CDR3 protein: CASSPPGRDEQFF
CDR3 DNA: TGCGCCAGCAGCCCCCCTGGACGGGATGAGCAGTTCTTC

J gene: TRBJ1-2
clone size: once
V gene: TRBV28
CDR3 length: 14
D gene: NA
CDR3 protein: CASSLGGGGYGYTF
CDR3 DNA: TGTGCCAGCAGTTTAGGGGGGGGAGGCTATGGCTACACCTTC

J gene: TRBJ2-5
clone size: NA
V gene: TRBV5-1
CDR3 length: 15
D gene: TRBD2
CDR3 protein: CASGGTSGPQETQYF
CDR3 DNA: TGCGCCAGCGGAGGGACTAGCGGACCCCAAGAGACCCAGTACTTC

J gene: TRBJ1-1
clone size: once
V gene: TRBV6-5
CDR3 length: 16
D gene: NA
CDR3 protein: CASSSGASQGITEAFF
CDR3 DNA: TGTGCCAGCAGTTCAGGGGCCAGTCAAGGGATCACTGAAGCTTTCTTT

J gene: TRBJ2-7
clone size: NA
V gene: TRBV6-1
CDR3 length: 14
D gene: NA
CDR3 protein: CASRGWQGIYEQYF
CDR3 DNA: TGTGCCAGCAGGGGCTGGCAGGGGATCTACGAGCAGTACTTC

J gene: TRBJ2-1
clone size: NA
V gene: TRBV7-9
CDR3 length: 14
D gene: NA
CDR3 protein: CASSLATRADEQFF
CDR3 DNA: TGTGCCAGCAGCTTAGCGACTAGAGCGGATGAGCAGTTCTTC